The 22 T cell receptor beta chains below come from one sample, sequenced in a study of blood T cell repertoires in COVID-19. The table came from immunoSEQ multiplex PCR; TCRdb's copy has only in-frame clones and leaves some out. This sample has more than 100,000 clones, with about 90% found just once. The source material was peripheral blood. These TCRs come from a woman aged 55-69 years with acute or convalescent COVID-19.

V is TRBV12-5 and J is TRBJ2-1; 10 bases are shared with TRBD1. V shed 7 bases and J 2 bases; nucleotides not matched to a gene: 5. This CDR3 spans 15 amino acids. CDR1 LGHNT and CDR2 FRNRAP come from the germline V gene. The CDR3 nucleotides are TGTGCTAGTGTTACCGGGACAGGGGCCTACAATGAGCAGTTCTTC. It encodes CASVTGTGAYNEQFF.

V usage is TRBV21-1 and J usage is TRBJ2-7; no check of the table's D call, TRBD2, against the DNA was made. TRBV21-1 is marked as a pseudogene. The CDR3 is made up of 15 amino acids. The CDR3 loop is CASSGQAGGPREQYF. CDR3 in DNA: TGTGCCAGCAGTGGTCAAGCGGGAGGGCCGAGGGAGCAGTACTTC.

This clone has a single count. V gene TRBV23-1 combines with J gene TRBJ2-4; weak D call: TRBD2 (5 bases). TRBV23-1 is known as an ORF, though its function is uncertain. V was trimmed by 3 bases and J by 9 bases, leaving 12 bases between them. CDR3 size: 13 residues. CDR3: CASSHLLEGIQYF. CDR3 bases: TGCGCCAGCAGTCACCTTTTAGAGGGCATTCAGTACTTC.

This chain connects TRBV24-1 to TRBJ2-1; 9 bases map to TRBD1. The V and J ends lost 4 bases and 6 bases, in that order; junction bases with no gene match: 15. CDR1 and CDR2 from the germline V gene are KGHDR and SFDVKD. This CDR3 comprises 18 residues. CDR3 in amino acids: CATSDSMSRDRVGNEQFF. Here the CDR3 DNA reads TGTGCCACCAGTGACTCAATGTCCCGGGACAGGGTGGGCAATGAGCAGTTCTTC.

The gene calls are TRBV3-1 (or the pseudogene TRBV3-2) and TRBJ1-3; D is perhaps TRBD1 (6 bases). The CDR3 spans 15 residues. The V end lost 2 bases, the J end lost 3 bases, and 11 bases lay between the germline ends. Per germline, CDR1 LGHDT and CDR2 YNNKEL (reference sequence). The CDR3 DNA sequence: TGTGCCAGCAGCCAAAAAGGGGGTTATGGAAACACCATATATTTT. It codes for CASSQKGGYGNTIYF.

The chain links TRBV27 to TRBJ2-5; TRBD2 matches at 8 bases. The CDR3 totals 17 residues. The V gene end was trimmed by 0 bases and the J gene end by 1 base; junction bases not matched to a gene: 7. Germline V gene data show CDR1 as MNHEY and CDR2 as SMNVEV (reference sequence). The CDR3: CASSLSPAGAIQETQYF. The DNA of the CDR3 is TGTGCCAGCAGTTTATCTCCAGCGGGAGCCATCCAAGAGACCCAGTACTTC.

The rearrangement uses TRBV5-4 and TRBJ2-7; tentative D call: TRBD2 (6 bases). The CDR3 length is 14 residues. The germline V gene encodes CDR1 SGHNT and CDR2 YYREEE (reference sequence). V dropped 0 bases and J dropped 6 bases, with 13 bases sitting between them. The chain's CDR3 is CASSLGGGPLEQYF. CDR3 nucleotides: TGTGCCAGCAGCTTGGGGGGAGGTCCCCTCGAGCAGTACTTC.

As to this clone: Other nucleotide sequences from this sample produce the same CDR3. The rearrangement uses TRBV9 and TRBJ1-3; 10 bases line up with TRBD1. CDR1 SGDLS and CDR2 YYNGEE come from the germline V gene. The V segment lost 3 bases and the J segment 4 bases; nucleotides outside the gene matches: 4. The CDR3 is 15 amino acids. The CDR3 reads CASSAGQGNGNTIYF. The CDR3 DNA sequence: TGTGCCAGCAGCGCGGGACAGGGGAACGGAAACACCATATATTTT.

This clone has only one observation. The gene calls are TRBV5-1 and TRBJ2-7; 7 bases agree with TRBD1. The V gene's germline CDR1 is SGHRS and CDR2 YFSETQ. The CDR3 runs to 13 residues. With V trimmed by 2 bases and J by 5 bases, 4 bases remained unmatched. In nucleotides, the CDR3 is TGCGCCAGCAGCTTACAGGGGTGGGACGAGCAGTACTTC. Translated, it gives CASSLQGWDEQYF.

The genes are TRBV6-1 and TRBJ2-2; 8 nucleotides agree with TRBD1. CDR1 is MNHNS, CDR2 SASEGT, per germline. The CDR3 runs to 16 residues. V lost 4 bases to trimming and J lost 2 bases; unmatched junction nucleotides: 6. The CDR3 spells CASSAAGTGNTGELFF. The DNA of the CDR3 is TGTGCCAGCAGTGCGGCCGGGACAGGTAACACCGGGGAGCTGTTTTTT.

The chain is built from TRBV5-6 and TRBJ1-5, with TRBD1 as a possible D gene (6 bases). Trimming cost V 0 bases and J 3 bases, with 7 bases left between them. Germline-derived CDR1 and CDR2 are SGHDT and YYEEEE. This CDR3 is 14 amino acids long. The CDR3 nucleotides are TGTGCCAGCAGCTTGGGACAGGTCAATCAGCCCCAGCATTTT. It specifies CASSLGQVNQPQHF.

J is TRBJ2-1 and V is TRBV5-4, with D possibly being TRBD1 (5 bases). Germline values: CDR1 SGHNT, CDR2 YYREEE (reference sequence). This CDR3 has 13 amino acids. V gave up 3 bases and J gave up 10 bases, with 14 bases separating them. The CDR3, as DNA: TGTGCCAGCAGCTGGCCTCAGGGAAACGAGCAGTTCTTC. Translating gives CASSWPQGNEQFF.

The chain is built from TRBV28 and TRBJ1-2; 8 bases match TRBD1. Germline assignment: CDR1 MDHEN and CDR2 SYDVKM. V lost 5 bases and J lost 7; bases outside the gene matches: 6. This CDR3 is 13 amino acids long. The CDR3 DNA sequence: TGTGCCAGCAGTCCCAGGGGGCTCGGTGGCTACACCTTC. Translation gives CASSPRGLGGYTF.

The genes are TRBV20-1 and TRBJ2-3; D is undetermined. This CDR3 spans 11 amino acids. CDR1 is DFQATT, CDR2 SNEGSKA, per germline (reference sequence). V lost 5 bases to trimming and J lost 6 bases, with 9 bases between them. Written as DNA, the CDR3 is TGCAGTGCTGGTCCTAGGGATACGCAGTATTTT. It codes for CSAGPRDTQYF.

The chain recombines TRBV2 with TRBJ2-3; 11 positions match TRBD2. J gave up 3 bases and V 5 bases, and 7 bases lay outside the gene matches. CDR1 and CDR2 (germline): SNHLY, FYNNEI. This CDR3 contains 16 residues. The CDR3 DNA is TGTGCCAGCAGTCCTCTGACTAGCGGGACGACAGATACGCAGTATTTT. Translation: CASSPLTSGTTDTQYF.

In its sample, this clone was seen once. V gene TRBV27 combines with J gene TRBJ1-3; TRBD1 aligns across 11 bases. The junction had 11 bases not matched to a gene; V was cut back by 10 bases and J by 9 bases. Germline CDR1 and CDR2: MNHEY and SMNVEV (reference sequence). CDR3 size: 14 residues. In DNA, the CDR3 is TGTGCCAACTCTTGGGGACAGGGGGACGGCACCATATATTTT. Translation gives CANSWGQGDGTIYF.

CDR3: CASSSGLAGVSEQYF. CDR3 nucleotide sequence: TGTGCCAGCAGTTCCGGACTAGCGGGAGTCAGCGAGCAGTACTTC. The rearrangement links TRBV7-9 to TRBJ2-7; 13 positions agree with TRBD2. V shed 6 bases and J 6 bases; nucleotides not matched to a gene: 8. Germline V gene data show CDR1 as SEHNR and CDR2 as FQNEAQ (reference sequence). The CDR3 consists of 15 residues.

CDR3 nucleotide sequence: TGTGCCAGCAGCCAACTAGCGGGAGGAGGCGGGGAGCTGTTTTTT. It codes for CASSQLAGGGGELFF. The chain couples TRBV3-1 (or the pseudogene TRBV3-2) to TRBJ2-2, with 11 bases aligning to TRBD2. The trim removed 2 bases at V and 7 bases at J, leaving 3 bases unmatched. This CDR3 region has 15 residues. Germline CDR1 is LGHDT and CDR2 is YNNKEL (reference sequence).

The chain joins TRBV19 to TRBJ1-5, with D possibly being TRBD1 (5 bases). Trimming took 4 bases from V and 4 from J, leaving 14 bases between them. The CDR3 extends over 15 amino acids. Germline V CDR1 and CDR2: LNHDA, SQIVND (reference sequence). DNA for the CDR3: TGTGCCAGTAGTACTTCAAGACAGCTTAATCAGCCCCAGCATTTT. Translation gives CASSTSRQLNQPQHF. The variable domain in full, with the rest retrieved from reference TRBV19 and TRBJ1-5, is DGGITQSPKYLFRKEGQNVTLSCEQNLNHDAMYWYRQDPGQGLRLIYYSQIVNDFQKGDIAEGYSVSREKKESFPLTVTSAQKNPTAFYLCASSTSRQLNQPQHFGDGTRLSIL.

CDR3 in amino acids: CAISEVASGSGGTQYF. The CDR3 bases are TGTGCCATCAGTGAAGTAGCTAGCGGGAGCGGTGGGACCCAGTACTTC. V and J are TRBV10-3 and TRBJ2-5; 10 nucleotides match TRBD2. Germline lookup yields CDR1 ENHRY and CDR2 SYGVKD. Trimming cost V 3 bases and J 7 bases; bases outside gene matches: 11. The CDR3 covers 16 residues.

The chain has TRBV3-1 (or the pseudogene TRBV3-2) and TRBJ2-1; 16 nucleotides line up with TRBD2. CDR3 length equals 17 residues. The V gene's germline CDR1 is LGHDT and CDR2 YNNKEL (reference sequence). Trimming at V came to 5 bases and at J to 9 bases, leaving 10 bases not matched to a gene. DNA for the CDR3: TGTGCCAGCAGCTCGGGACTAGCGGGAGGGCCGGCAATTGAGCAGTTCTTC. Protein sequence: CASSSGLAGGPAIEQFF.

The chain is built from TRBV20-1 and TRBJ1-1, with 9 bases identical to TRBD1. The CDR3 is 14 residues long. Losses at the gene ends were 3 bases for V and 5 bases for J; bases not matched to a gene: 7. Germline V gene lookup returns CDR1 DFQATT and CDR2 SNEGSKA (reference sequence). The CDR3 DNA is TGCAGTGCTAGTACAGGGGGCCGGGTAACTGAAGCTTTCTTT. Its translation: CSASTGGRVTEAFF.